This T cell receptor beta chain was captured in a study of T cell repertoires in cytomegalovirus infection. Study overall: Matching HLA type and CMV infection were both indicated by public TCR beta signatures. Points from the study as a whole: The study found HLA-C-restricted CMV-specific TCR beta clonotypes dominating the ex vivo response.

One entry per CDR3 protein results from TCRdb running MiXCR on the reads. The table includes hundreds of thousands of distinct CDR3 sequences, roughly 20% detected once. This clonotype has at least ten counts. The antigen remains undetermined. V shed 8 bases and J shed 1 base, with 16 bases lying between them. The CDR3 has 15 amino acids. Per germline, CDR1 MNHNS and CDR2 SASEGT. The sequencing sample was made of CD8+ T cells from PBMCs. This clonotype was obtained from a human donor in good health (CMV status not recorded). Some clones in this sample may be carry-over from other donors' samples. This sequence joins TRBV6-1 and TRBJ2-3; weak D call: TRBD2 (7 bases). Here the CDR3 DNA reads TGTGCCAGCGCGGGGGCGGGCTTCGGCACAGATACGCAGTATTTT. This encodes CASAGAGFGTDTQYF.